A selection of T cell receptor beta chains follows, all from one sample in a study of T cell changes during pregnancy in multiple sclerosis. Sequencing used immunoSEQ multiplex PCR; TCRdb keeps in-frame clones, though not all of them. The sample has roughly 83,000 clones; 90% to 95% are singletons. The specimen comprised PBMCs, sampled in the first trimester of pregnancy. The receptor source for this set is a female donor in good health, serving as a control in a pregnancy study. Some clones in this sample may be carry-over from other donors' samples. CDR3s include the opening cysteine and the closing phenylalanine or tryptophan. A D gene is named only where the DNA matches it firmly. Clone size is shown for a subset of rows, as once, few, many or a class of expanded clone.

CDR3 DNA: TGTGCCAGCAGCCCCACCCTACTAGCGGGGAGACTAGCCTACAATGAGCAGTTCTTC; CDR3 protein: CASSPTLLAGRLAYNEQFF; D gene: TRBD2; clone size: NA; J gene: TRBJ2-1; V gene: TRBV7-3
CDR3 DNA: TGTGCCAGCAGTTTACCGCAGGCTTCTGGAAACACCATATATTTT; CDR3 protein: CASSLPQASGNTIYF; D gene: NA; clone size: NA; J gene: TRBJ1-3; V gene: TRBV28
CDR3 DNA: TGTGCCAGCAGGACTACAGGGGACACAGATACGCAGTATTTT; CDR3 protein: CASRTTGDTDTQYF; D gene: TRBD1; clone size: NA; J gene: TRBJ2-3; V gene: TRBV28
CDR3 DNA: TGTGCCAGTAGTATAGTGGCGGGGGGAGGCAATGAGCAGTTCTTC; CDR3 protein: CASSIVAGGGNEQFF; D gene: TRBD2; clone size: NA; J gene: TRBJ2-1; V gene: TRBV19
CDR3 DNA: TGCGCCAGCAGCTCCAAACAGGGTGAAGCTTTCTTT; CDR3 protein: CASSSKQGEAFF; D gene: NA; clone size: NA; J gene: TRBJ1-1; V gene: TRBV5-1
CDR3 DNA: TGTGCCAGCAGTCCACCCCCTAGCGGGAACAACAATGAGCAGTTCTTC; CDR3 protein: CASSPPPSGNNNEQFF; D gene: TRBD2; clone size: NA; J gene: TRBJ2-1; V gene: TRBV28
CDR3 DNA: TGTGCCAGCAGCTTGTCAGGGGACTACGAGCAGTACTTC; CDR3 protein: CASSLSGDYEQYF; D gene: NA; clone size: once; J gene: TRBJ2-7; V gene: TRBV7-2
CDR3 DNA: TGTGCCAGCAGTTTTATGAGGGGGAGCTCCTACAATGAGCAGTTCTTC; CDR3 protein: CASSFMRGSSYNEQFF; D gene: NA; clone size: NA; J gene: TRBJ2-1; V gene: TRBV28
CDR3 DNA: TGTGCCAGCAGCTCGACCGGGACAGGGAATGGCTACACCTTC; CDR3 protein: CASSSTGTGNGYTF; D gene: TRBD1; clone size: NA; J gene: TRBJ1-2; V gene: TRBV28
CDR3 DNA: TGTGCCAGTAGTATCAGGACTGCTGAGCGGGGCACCATATATTTT; CDR3 protein: CASSIRTAERGTIYF; D gene: NA; clone size: NA; J gene: TRBJ1-3; V gene: TRBV19
CDR3 DNA: TGTGCCAGCAGCCAAGAGCAGGGGGCGCGTCAAGAGACCCAGTACTTC; CDR3 protein: CASSQEQGARQETQYF; D gene: TRBD1; clone size: NA; J gene: TRBJ2-5; V gene: TRBV4-2
CDR3 DNA: TGTGCCAGCAGTTTGAGGGTGCGGGGGGGCTTGGGAGAGACCCAGTACTTC; CDR3 protein: CASSLRVRGGLGETQYF; D gene: TRBD2; clone size: NA; J gene: TRBJ2-5; V gene: TRBV28
CDR3 DNA: TGCGCCAGCAGCGGATACGGAGGTACCACCGGGGAGCTGTTTTTT; CDR3 protein: CASSGYGGTTGELFF; D gene: NA; clone size: NA; J gene: TRBJ2-2; V gene: TRBV4-1
CDR3 DNA: TGTGCCAGCAGCGTCCGCGGCGGGTCTAATGAAAAACTGTTTTTT; CDR3 protein: CASSVRGGSNEKLFF; D gene: NA; clone size: NA; J gene: TRBJ1-4; V gene: TRBV9
CDR3 DNA: TGTGCCAGCAGCTTTGGACAGGGCGAGCAGTTCTTC; CDR3 protein: CASSFGQGEQFF; D gene: TRBD1; clone size: NA; J gene: TRBJ2-1; V gene: TRBV7-9
CDR3 DNA: TGTGCCAGTAGTATAGGGGACTTGAACACTGAAGCTTTCTTT; CDR3 protein: CASSIGDLNTEAFF; D gene: NA; clone size: few; J gene: TRBJ1-1; V gene: TRBV19
CDR3 DNA: TGTGCCAGCAGCTCAGGACAGGGCAATCAGCCCCAGCATTTT; CDR3 protein: CASSSGQGNQPQHF; D gene: TRBD1; clone size: NA; J gene: TRBJ1-5; V gene: TRBV13
CDR3 DNA: TGTGCCAGCAGTTTAAGGAGCGAGCAGTACTTC; CDR3 protein: CASSLRSEQYF; D gene: NA; clone size: NA; J gene: TRBJ2-7; V gene: TRBV28
CDR3 DNA: TGTGCCAGCAGCTCCCCCCAGCGACCCCAGGGGGCGCTTGGTGAGCAGTTCTTC; CDR3 protein: CASSSPQRPQGALGEQFF; D gene: TRBD1; clone size: NA; J gene: TRBJ2-1; V gene: TRBV7-2
CDR3 DNA: TGTGCCAGCAGCCACCTACAGGGGAACACTGAAGCTTTCTTT; CDR3 protein: CASSHLQGNTEAFF; D gene: NA; clone size: NA; J gene: TRBJ1-1; V gene: TRBV7-2